This record concerns one TCR beta chain sequence. Its antigen remains unidentified. The data derive from a study of OX40 agonist ivuxolimab in advanced cancers. Overall study findings and caveats: Normalized T-cell clonal expansion was also low in a subset of nonresponders. The authors did not determine the antigen specificity of the expanded peripheral T cells.

The length of the CDR3 is 15 residues. V was clipped by 0 bases and J by 9 bases, with 13 bases between them. In germline, CDR1 is SGDLS, CDR2 YYNGEE. Method: immunoSEQ multiplex PCR; TCRdb's copy keeps in-frame clones and lacks some. The sample shows tens of thousands of clones, just under 80% of them seen only once. This rearrangement joins TRBV9 to TRBJ1-6, with TRBD1 as a possible D gene (5 bases). This TCR was recovered from an adult with an advanced solid tumor such as melanoma, head and neck, liver or kidney cancer. This material consisted of CD4+ or CD8+ T cells sorted from blood, taken in a trial of the OX40 agonist ivuxolimab. CDR3 bases: TGTGCCAGCAGCGTAGAACCCGGGCAGGGTTCACCCCTCCACTTT. Protein: CASSVEPGQGSPLHF.